These 9 T cell receptor beta chains share one sample of origin, sequenced in a study of blood T cell repertoires in COVID-19. This table comes from immunoSEQ multiplex PCR, and its TCRdb copy is limited to in-frame clones, with some not included. The table has 35,000 or so clones, 80% seen once. Sequencing was carried out using peripheral blood. These receptors were taken from a woman in her sixties or seventies with acute or convalescent COVID-19.

The rearrangement joins TRBV7-2 to TRBJ2-3, with TRBD2 identical over 8 bases. In germline, CDR1 is SGHTA, CDR2 FQGNSA. The CDR3 is 17 residues long. The V gene end was trimmed by 5 bases and the J gene end by 0 bases; junction bases not matched to a gene: 10. The CDR3 DNA is TGTGCCAGCAGCGGATTAAGCGGGGGCAGAAGCACAGATACGCAGTATTTT. It translates to CASSGLSGGRSTDTQYF.

The V call is TRBV20-1, the J call TRBJ2-5; D is unresolved. The CDR3 loop spans 11 amino acids. Trimming took 2 bases from V and 2 from J, leaving 3 bases between them. The V gene's germline CDR1 is DFQATT and CDR2 SNEGSKA (reference sequence). In nucleotides, the CDR3 is TGCAGTGCTAGACCGCAAGAGACCCAGTACTTC. Amino acids: CSARPQETQYF.

This sequence joins TRBV7-2 and TRBJ2-2, with 8 bases that match TRBD2. The ends lost 3 bases at V and 3 bases at J; junction bases unmatched: 12. The germline CDR1 and CDR2 sequences are SGHTA and FQGNSA. There are 18 residues in the CDR3. The CDR3 DNA follows: TGTGCCAGCAGCTTGGGGCCGTCGGGGGGGCCCTACACCGGGGAGCTGTTTTTT. Its protein is CASSLGPSGGPYTGELFF. Variable domain in full (rest from reference TRBV7-2 and TRBJ2-2): GAGVSQSPSNKVTEKGKDVELRCDPISGHTALYWYRQSLGQGLEFLIYFQGNSAPDKSGLPSDRFSAERTGGSVSTLTIQRTQQEDSAVYLCASSLGPSGGPYTGELFFGEGSRLTVL.

The chain links TRBV6-1 to TRBJ2-7, with 8 positions matching TRBD1. The CDR3 runs to 17 residues. Germline V gene sequence: CDR1 MNHNS, CDR2 SASEGT. With V trimmed by 2 bases and J by 3 bases, 12 bases remained unmatched. This CDR3 reads CASSEYDRQGRNYEQYF. The CDR3, as DNA: TGTGCCAGCAGTGAATACGACCGACAGGGGCGGAACTACGAGCAGTACTTC.

The chain has TRBV11-2 and TRBJ2-5; D is perhaps TRBD1 (6 bases). CDR3 length: 15 residues. The V gene's germline CDR1 is SGHAT and CDR2 FQNNGV. The germline V and J ends were trimmed by 2 bases and 5 bases, with 15 bases remaining between them. The CDR3 DNA reads TGTGCCAGCAGCTTATTGCAGGGGCTGTGGGAGACCCAGTACTTC. It codes for CASSLLQGLWETQYF.

The J gene is TRBJ2-3, the V gene TRBV4-1, with TRBD2 matching 12 bases. Germline CDR1 is MGHRA and CDR2 is YSYEKL. V trimming: 4 bases; J trimming: 8 bases; junction bases outside the gene matches: 13. This CDR3 is 17 amino acids long. CDR3 nucleotides: TGCGCCAGCAGCCCCAGGACTAGCGGGGAGGAATCGGGTACGCAGTATTTT. It yields the protein CASSPRTSGEESGTQYF.

This chain uses TRBV28 with TRBJ1-2; weak D call: TRBD1 (6 bases). CDR3 length equals 14 residues. Germline V CDR1 and CDR2: MDHEN, SYDVKM. Deletions cut 10 bases from V and 8 bases from J, with 23 bases between. The CDR3 is CATLQGGDGMGYTF. The CDR3 nucleotides are TGTGCCACTTTACAGGGAGGGGATGGCATGGGCTACACCTTC.

The rearrangement joins TRBV10-3 to TRBJ1-4; D gene ambiguous. The CDR3 totals 14 residues. Germline lookup yields CDR1 ENHRY and CDR2 SYGVKD. V was clipped by 11 bases and J by 8 bases, with 21 bases between them. CDR3 nucleotide sequence: TGTGCCGCCTCTTCTCGGGGAGGGAACGAAAAACTGTTTTTT. It encodes CAASSRGGNEKLFF.

This chain connects TRBV6-1 to TRBJ1-1; D is undetermined. Germline V gene sequence: CDR1 MNHNS, CDR2 SASEGT. V was cut by 0 bases and J by 2 bases, with 10 bases left in between. CDR3 length equals 15 residues. Here the CDR3 reads CASSEALPVNTEAFF. The DNA for the CDR3 is TGTGCCAGCAGTGAAGCGCTTCCGGTTAACACTGAAGCTTTCTTT.